The T cell receptor (beta chain) described here comes from a study of T-cell reconstitution after alpha-beta-depleted transplantation in children. At least ten counts were recorded for this clonotype. Germline assignment: CDR1 SGHAT and CDR2 FQDESV (reference sequence). The J segment lost 6 bases and the V segment lost 5 bases, leaving 8 bases of the junction unmatched. This CDR3 is 16 amino acids long. Library preparation (for TCRbeta) was performed with unique molecular identifiers. TCRdb reprocessed the PCR reads with MiXCR, giving one entry per CDR3 protein. The table has 700,000 to 950,000 distinct CDR3 sequences, about 15% seen once.

The input for sequencing was PBMCs, mostly from graft donor cells, taken 360 days after TCRalphabeta/CD19-depleted stem cell transplant. The clonotype originates from a male patient aged 5 to 17 who had a stem cell transplant for acute lymphoblastic leukemia, so the T cells may come from the graft donor. The rearrangement uses TRBV11-1 and TRBJ2-1; TRBD2 agrees at 12 bases. As DNA, the CDR3 is TGTGCCAGCAGCCCGCGCCTAGCGGGAGGGCCCAATGAGCAGTTCTTC. Its translation: CASSPRLAGGPNEQFF.